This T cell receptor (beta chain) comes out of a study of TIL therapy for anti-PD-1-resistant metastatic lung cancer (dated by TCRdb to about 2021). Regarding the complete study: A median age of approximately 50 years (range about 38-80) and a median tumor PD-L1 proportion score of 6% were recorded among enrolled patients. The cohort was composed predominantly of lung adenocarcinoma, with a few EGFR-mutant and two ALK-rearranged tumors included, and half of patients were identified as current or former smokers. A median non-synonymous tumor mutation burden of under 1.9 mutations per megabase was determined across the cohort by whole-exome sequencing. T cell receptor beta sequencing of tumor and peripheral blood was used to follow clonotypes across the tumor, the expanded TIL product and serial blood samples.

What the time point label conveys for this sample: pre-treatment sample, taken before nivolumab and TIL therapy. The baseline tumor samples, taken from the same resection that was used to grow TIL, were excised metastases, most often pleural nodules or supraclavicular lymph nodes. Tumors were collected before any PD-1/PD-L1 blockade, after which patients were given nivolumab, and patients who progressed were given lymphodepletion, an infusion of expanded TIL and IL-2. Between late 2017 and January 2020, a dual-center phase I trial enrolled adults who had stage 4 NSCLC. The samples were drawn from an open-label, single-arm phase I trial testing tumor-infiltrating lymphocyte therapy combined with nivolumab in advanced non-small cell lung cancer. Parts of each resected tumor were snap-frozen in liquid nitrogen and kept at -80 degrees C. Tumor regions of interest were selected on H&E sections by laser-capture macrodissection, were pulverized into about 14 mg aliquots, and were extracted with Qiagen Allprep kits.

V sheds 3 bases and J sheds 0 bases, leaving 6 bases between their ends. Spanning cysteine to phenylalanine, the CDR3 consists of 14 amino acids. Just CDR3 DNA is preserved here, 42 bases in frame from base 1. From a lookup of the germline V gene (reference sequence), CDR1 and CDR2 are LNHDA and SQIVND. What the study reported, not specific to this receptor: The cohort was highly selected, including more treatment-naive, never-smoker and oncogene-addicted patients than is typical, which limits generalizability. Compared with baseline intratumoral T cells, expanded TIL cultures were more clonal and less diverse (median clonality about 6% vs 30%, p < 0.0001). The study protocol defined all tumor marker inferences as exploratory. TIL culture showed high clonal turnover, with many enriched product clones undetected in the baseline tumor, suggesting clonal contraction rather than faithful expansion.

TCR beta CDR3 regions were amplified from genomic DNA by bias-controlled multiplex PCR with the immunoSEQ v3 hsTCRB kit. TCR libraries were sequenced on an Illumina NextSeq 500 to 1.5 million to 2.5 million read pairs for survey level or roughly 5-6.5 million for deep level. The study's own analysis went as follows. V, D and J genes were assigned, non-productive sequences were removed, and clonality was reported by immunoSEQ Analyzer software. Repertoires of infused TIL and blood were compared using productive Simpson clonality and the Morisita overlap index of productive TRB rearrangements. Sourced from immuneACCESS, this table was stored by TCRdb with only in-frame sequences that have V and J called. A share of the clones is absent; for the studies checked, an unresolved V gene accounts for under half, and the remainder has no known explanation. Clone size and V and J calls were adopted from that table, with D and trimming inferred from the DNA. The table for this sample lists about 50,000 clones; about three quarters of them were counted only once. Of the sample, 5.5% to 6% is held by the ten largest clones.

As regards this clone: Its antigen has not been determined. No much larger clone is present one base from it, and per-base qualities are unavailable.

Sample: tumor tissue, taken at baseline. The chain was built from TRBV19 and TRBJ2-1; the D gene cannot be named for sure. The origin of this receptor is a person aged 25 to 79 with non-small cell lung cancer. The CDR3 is CASSISGSYNEQFF. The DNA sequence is TGTGCCAGTAGTATTTCAGGCTCCTACAATGAGCAGTTCTTC.